These 6 T cell receptor beta chains were all obtained from the same sample, sequenced in a study of radiotherapy plus CTLA-4 blockade in lung cancer. Only in-frame clones appear in the TCRdb table, and some are missing; sequencing was by immunoSEQ multiplex PCR. The repertoire holds tens of thousands of clones, about 86% seen once, with 2% to 2.5% in the top ten. The sequencing used peripheral blood, collected from a patient treated with radiotherapy plus ipilimumab. The receptors were sampled from a human donor with non-small cell lung cancer who had a partial response to radiotherapy plus ipilimumab.

This clone was seen more than once but under ten times. The rearrangement uses TRBV9 and TRBJ1-1, with unresolved D. The V gene's germline CDR1 is SGDLS and CDR2 YYNGEE. Between the trimmed V and J ends, which lost 0 bases and 4 bases, there was a span of 10 bases. CDR3 length: 14 amino acids. The CDR3 loop is CASSVAPDGTEAFF. The CDR3 bases are TGTGCCAGCAGCGTAGCACCAGATGGCACTGAAGCTTTCTTT.

This clone was detected only a few times. The V call is TRBV6-6, the J call TRBJ1-4; tentatively, D is TRBD1 (6 bases). V was shortened by 6 bases and J by 0 bases, with 11 bases between the two germline ends. CDR1 is MNHNY and CDR2 is SVGAGI in the germline V gene (reference sequence). The CDR3 extends over 15 amino acids. CDR3 region: CASRASGATNEKLFF. CDR3 nucleotides: TGTGCCAGCAGAGCTTCAGGGGCAACTAATGAAAAACTGTTTTTT.

The rearrangement uses TRBV11-2 and TRBJ2-2; a possible D gene is TRBD1 (8 bases). CDR1 SGHAT and CDR2 FQNNGV come from the germline V gene. V lost 4 bases, J lost 8 bases, and 20 bases lay in between. The CDR3 runs to 16 residues. The CDR3 sequence is CASSSRTGRGYGELFF. CDR3 nucleotides: TGTGCCAGCAGCTCCAGGACAGGGAGGGGGTATGGGGAGCTGTTTTTT. The full variable domain, with the rest looked up from reference TRBV11-2 and TRBJ2-2, is EAGVAQSPRYKIIEKRQSVAFWCNPISGHATLYWYQQILGQGPKLLIQFQNNGVVDDSQLPKDRFSAERLKGVDSTLKIQPAKLEDSAVYLCASSSRTGRGYGELFFGEGSRLTVL.

This clone was seen only once. The chain is built from TRBV6-6 and TRBJ2-7, with a possible D match to TRBD1 (5 bases). Trimming pared 6 bases from V and 0 bases from J, leaving 12 bases between. Germline-derived CDR1 and CDR2 are MNHNY and SVGAGI (reference sequence). This CDR3 has 14 residues. This chain's CDR3 is CASRWTQSSYEQYV. The CDR3 region has the DNA TGTGCCAGCAGATGGACACAGAGCTCCTACGAGCAGTACGTC.

The rearrangement joins TRBV28 to TRBJ2-5; D is possibly TRBD2 (5 bases). The germline CDR1 and CDR2 sequences are MDHEN and SYDVKM. CDR3 size: 15 residues. V gave up 5 bases and J gave up 6 bases, with 19 bases separating them. CDR3 coding DNA: TGTGCCAGCAGTAAGACCGGCGGGCAAGCTCAGACCCAGTACTTC. It yields the protein CASSKTGGQAQTQYF.

This chain uses TRBV28 with TRBJ2-3; no reliable D call. V was clipped by 5 bases and J by 4 bases, with 10 bases between them. This CDR3 contains 13 residues. Germline lookup yields CDR1 MDHEN and CDR2 SYDVKM. DNA for the CDR3: TGTGCCAGCAGTCCGCGCCTACCAGATACGCAGTATTTT. Translation: CASSPRLPDTQYF.